The 31 T cell receptor beta chains given below trace back to one sample, sequenced in a study of sequential checkpoint blockade in melanoma. Treatment given: randomized to nivolumab then ipilimumab (arm A) or the reverse (arm B). The assay was immunoSEQ multiplex PCR, and TCRdb's table has in-frame clones only and misses some. The sample holds fewer than 40,000 clones, about 88% seen once. The starting material was CD8+ T cells sorted from blood (inferred from file names), obtained from a patient given nivolumab and ipilimumab in sequence. These TCRs come from a human donor with melanoma.

The chain recombines TRBV7-2 with TRBJ1-2, with TRBD1 identical over 9 bases. After removal of 4 bases from V and 8 bases from J, the junction contained 11 bases not matched to a gene. Germline CDR1 is SGHTA and CDR2 is FQGNSA. The CDR3 runs 15 residues. CDR3 region: CASSSPSGTGNGYTF. CDR3 nucleotides: TGTGCCAGCAGCTCCCCCTCCGGGACAGGGAACGGCTACACCTTC.

The chain links TRBV27 to TRBJ1-2; 12 positions match TRBD1. The CDR3 loop spans 16 amino acids. Germline CDR1 MNHEY, CDR2 SMNVEV (reference sequence). V dropped 4 bases and J dropped 4; count of bases not matched to a gene: 7. CDR3 in amino acids: CASSSRDRGRGYGYTF. The CDR3 nucleotides are TGTGCCAGCAGTTCTCGGGACAGGGGGCGAGGCTATGGCTACACCTTC.

The chain carries TRBV7-3 and TRBJ2-7; 8 bases match TRBD1. Per germline, CDR1 SGHTA and CDR2 FQGTGA. V shed 5 bases, J shed 4 bases, and the junction held 7 bases outside the gene matches. The CDR3 loop spans 14 amino acids. CDR3 nucleotide sequence: TGTGCCAGCAGCCCAGGGGGCAAAGGGTACGAGCAGTACTTC. Translation: CASSPGGKGYEQYF.

This chain links TRBV4-1 with TRBJ2-7; D is possibly TRBD2 (5 bases). Trimming took off 4 bases at V and 7 bases at J, with 14 bases between the two ends. This CDR3 spans 13 amino acids. Germline V lookup: CDR1 MGHRA, CDR2 YSYEKL. In DNA, the CDR3 is TGCGCCAGCAGCCGCGCGGTCGGGGTTGAGCAGTACGTC. It specifies CASSRAVGVEQYV.

The genes are TRBV4-2 and TRBJ2-5, with D perhaps TRBD2 (7 bases). The CDR3 loop spans 22 amino acids. The germline gives CDR1 LGHNA, CDR2 YNFKEQ. V shed 0 bases and J shed 1 base, with 30 bases lying between them. CDR3 bases: TGTGCCAGCAGCCAAGATAAAAGCACGGGGGGCGACAGTCTAGGACGCCAAGAGACCCAGTACTTC. It codes for CASSQDKSTGGDSLGRQETQYF.

The chain has TRBV27 and TRBJ1-5; possibly TRBD1 for D (5 bases). The CDR3 length is 14 residues. Trimming cost V 5 bases and J 3 bases, with 11 bases left between them. Germline V lookup: CDR1 MNHEY, CDR2 SMNVEV (reference sequence). The CDR3 sequence is CASSLGGNNQPQHF. CDR3 coding DNA: TGTGCCAGCAGTCTGGGGGGGAACAATCAGCCCCAGCATTTT.

The chain couples TRBV28 to TRBJ2-7, with 12 bases fitting TRBD1. The V segment lost 3 bases and the J segment 7 bases; nucleotides outside the gene matches: 7. Germline loops: CDR1 MDHEN, CDR2 SYDVKM. This CDR3 spans 15 amino acids. The CDR3 protein is CASSFRDRGPGEQYV. DNA of the CDR3: TGTGCCAGCAGTTTTAGGGACAGGGGGCCTGGGGAGCAGTACGTC.

This chain links TRBV9 with TRBJ2-2; 7 nucleotides line up with TRBD2. There are 15 residues in the CDR3. The J segment lost 7 bases and the V segment lost 4 bases, leaving 10 bases of the junction unmatched. Per the germline V gene, CDR1 is SGDLS and CDR2 is YYNGEE. The chain's CDR3 is CASSPPGTTVGELFF. The CDR3 nucleotides are TGTGCCAGCAGCCCTCCCGGGACTACCGTCGGGGAGCTGTTTTTT.

J is TRBJ2-1 and V is TRBV5-4; 9 nucleotides match TRBD2. Germline CDR1 is SGHNT and CDR2 is YYREEE (reference sequence). The CDR3 is 17 amino acids. With V trimmed by 4 bases and J by 4 bases, 12 bases remained unmatched. The CDR3 sequence: CASSPTPTAGGYNEQFF. The CDR3 coding sequence is TGTGCCAGCAGCCCAACACCGACGGCGGGAGGGTACAATGAGCAGTTCTTC.

This clone was observed a single time. The chain combines TRBV6-1 with TRBJ1-2, with a tentative D call TRBD1 (5 bases). V lost 4 bases to trimming and J lost 1 base, with 13 bases between them. This CDR3 has 15 residues. The germline V gene has CDR1 MNHNS and CDR2 SASEGT. CDR3 protein: CASSGGGSDNYGYTF. CDR3 coding DNA: TGTGCCAGCAGTGGGGGGGGATCCGATAACTATGGCTACACCTTC.

Only one count was recorded for this clone. This rearrangement joins TRBV5-6 to TRBJ2-7, with 7 bases aligning to TRBD1. The CDR3 has 13 amino acids. The V gene's germline CDR1 is SGHDT and CDR2 YYEEEE. The V and J ends lost 0 bases and 3 bases, in that order; junction bases with no gene match: 0. The CDR3 DNA reads TGTGCCAGCAGCTTGGGGACAGGCTACGAGCAGTACTTC. As protein: CASSLGTGYEQYF.

In this sample, this clone turned up a few times. V and J are TRBV19 and TRBJ2-7; 9 bases fit TRBD2. The CDR3 loop spans 15 amino acids. Germline loops: CDR1 LNHDA, CDR2 SQIVND (reference sequence). Losses at the gene ends were 1 base for V and 7 bases for J; bases not matched to a gene: 8. CDR3 sequence reads: CASSIGLAAFKEQYF. CDR3 sequence (DNA): TGTGCCAGTAGTATAGGACTAGCGGCATTCAAGGAGCAGTACTTC.

This chain links TRBV19 with TRBJ2-1, with D uncertain. The CDR3 runs 14 residues. Germline V gives CDR1 LNHDA, CDR2 SQIVND (reference sequence). V shed 3 bases and J shed 1 base, with 7 bases lying between them. For the CDR3, the DNA is TGTGCCAGTAGTATGTCAGGTTCCTACAATGAGCAGTTCTTC. Translating gives CASSMSGSYNEQFF.

V and J are TRBV18 and TRBJ1-1, with 9 nucleotides matching TRBD1. The CDR3 contains 14 residues. Germline V CDR1 and CDR2: KGHSH, LQKENI. Germline trimming cut 2 bases from V and 5 bases from J; bases unmatched to any gene: 3. The CDR3, as DNA: TGTGCCAGCTCACCAGGGACAGGGAGGACTGAAGCTTTCTTT. It specifies CASSPGTGRTEAFF.

V gene TRBV6-5 combines with J gene TRBJ1-5; the D is unclear. The CDR3 covers 13 residues. From germline, CDR1 is MNHEY and CDR2 SVGAGI. The V end lost 2 bases, the J end lost 4 bases, and 6 bases lay between the germline ends. This CDR3 is CASSYGKNQPQHF. In nucleotides, the CDR3 is TGTGCCAGCAGTTACGGCAAGAATCAGCCCCAGCATTTT.

The genes are TRBV5-1 and TRBJ2-1, with D tentatively TRBD2 (6 bases). Trimming took off 3 bases at V and 1 base at J, with 11 bases between the two ends. The germline CDR1 and CDR2 sequences are SGHRS and YFSETQ. This CDR3 region has 15 residues. CDR3 nucleotides: TGCGCCAGCAGCTACTGGGGGGATTCCTACAATGAGCAGTTCTTC. It specifies CASSYWGDSYNEQFF.

J is TRBJ2-1 and V is TRBV29-1, with TRBD1 matching 8 bases. CDR1 and CDR2 (germline): SQVTM, ANQGSEA. V gave up 0 bases and J gave up 8 bases; unmatched junction bases: 18. The CDR3 is 18 residues long. CDR3 loop: CSVEDWRVRTGSLDEQFF. The CDR3 nucleotides are TGCAGCGTTGAAGATTGGAGGGTTCGGACAGGGTCACTCGATGAGCAGTTCTTC.

The chain carries TRBV30 and TRBJ2-1, with 8 bases matching TRBD1. This CDR3 has 12 residues. CDR1 GTSNPN and CDR2 SVGIG come from the germline V gene (reference sequence). The V segment lost 1 base and the J segment 9 bases; nucleotides outside the gene matches: 2. CDR3 sequence (DNA): TGTGCCTGGAGTGCAACAGGGGGTGAGCAGTTCTTC. Protein: CAWSATGGEQFF.

This chain connects TRBV5-6 to TRBJ1-5; 9 positions match TRBD1. Per germline, CDR1 SGHDT and CDR2 YYEEEE. Germline trimming cut 0 bases from V and 6 bases from J; bases unmatched to any gene: 4. The CDR3 consists of 15 residues. CDR3 DNA: TGTGCCAGCAGCTTGGGACAGGGGGTAAGTCAGCCCCAGCATTTT. Translated: CASSLGQGVSQPQHF. Based on the CDR3 plus reference TRBV5-6 and TRBJ1-5, the full variable domain is DAGVTQSPTHLIKTRGQQVTLRCSPKSGHDTVSWYQQALGQGPQFIFQYYEEEERQRGNFPDRFSGHQFPNYSSELNVNALLLGDSALYLCASSLGQGVSQPQHFGDGTRLSIL.

The chain has TRBV19 and TRBJ2-7; 9 bases match TRBD2. The CDR3 has 11 residues. V dropped 11 bases and J dropped 3; count of bases not matched to a gene: 2. Per the germline V gene, CDR1 is LNHDA and CDR2 is SQIVND (reference sequence). CDR3 loop: CASAGGYEQYF. The CDR3 bases are TGTGCCTCAGCGGGAGGCTACGAGCAGTACTTC.

DNA of the CDR3: TGTGCCTGCCGGACGCGACCGGGGGCAGATACGCAGTATTTT. Protein sequence: CACRTRPGADTQYF. This chain uses TRBV2 with TRBJ2-3; TRBD2 might be the D (6 bases). Germline values: CDR1 SNHLY, CDR2 FYNNEI. The CDR3 runs 14 residues. The V and J ends lost 11 bases and 4 bases respectively, with 19 bases between them.

This chain joins TRBV28 and TRBJ2-1, with D possibly being TRBD1 (6 bases). The germline CDR1 and CDR2 sequences are MDHEN and SYDVKM. The CDR3 is 15 residues long. Trimming cost V 5 bases and J 4 bases, with 15 bases left between them. CDR3 region: CASSVRGSGYNEQFF. The DNA for the CDR3 is TGTGCCAGCAGTGTAAGGGGGAGTGGTTACAATGAGCAGTTCTTC.

The chain couples TRBV6-1 to TRBJ2-5; 8 bases are shared with TRBD2. Gene TRBJ2-7 matches the end of the DNA better, so the J call may be wrong. The CDR3 loop spans 14 amino acids. CDR1 MNHNS and CDR2 SASEGT come from the germline V gene. In DNA form, the CDR3 reads TGTGCCAGCAGTGAATCGGGAGGGCGCGACGAGCAGTACTTC. Amino acid sequence: CASSESGGRDEQYF.

The chain employs TRBV9 and TRBJ2-3; the match to TRBD2 covers 12 bases. Germline lookup yields CDR1 SGDLS and CDR2 YYNGEE. V lost 3 bases, J lost 0 bases, and 2 bases stayed unmatched. The CDR3 runs 16 residues. The CDR3 DNA is TGTGCCAGCAGCGCGGGGACTAGCGGGAGCACAGATACGCAGTATTTT. It encodes CASSAGTSGSTDTQYF.

CDR3: CASTMQAGGSYNEQFF. The DNA for the CDR3 is TGTGCCAGCACCATGCAAGCGGGAGGATCCTACAATGAGCAGTTCTTC. J is TRBJ2-1 and V is TRBV6-4; 9 positions match TRBD2. V lost 7 bases to trimming and J lost 1 base; unmatched junction nucleotides: 8. This CDR3 comprises 16 residues. Germline values: CDR1 MRHNA, CDR2 SNTAGT.

In this sample, this clone turned up a few times. The J gene is TRBJ2-2, the V gene TRBV21-1; TRBD2 is taken as the D call from the table, unchecked against the DNA. TRBV21-1 constitutes a pseudogene. This CDR3 is 17 amino acids long. The CDR3 reads CASSKSRERENTGELFF. CDR3 DNA: TGTGCCAGCAGCAAATCCCGCGAGCGGGAGAACACCGGGGAGCTGTTTTTT.

The J gene is TRBJ2-3, the V gene TRBV9; 8 bases align to TRBD2. The CDR3 sequence is 14 residues long. Germline assignment: CDR1 SGDLS and CDR2 YYNGEE. The ends lost 6 bases at V and 6 bases at J; junction bases unmatched: 9. The CDR3 DNA sequence: TGTGCCAGCACCCTAATAGCGGGATTGGATACGCAGTATTTT. It yields the protein CASTLIAGLDTQYF. The complete variable domain, with remaining parts taken from reference TRBV9 and TRBJ2-3, reads DSGVTQTPKHLITATGQRVTLRCSPRSGDLSVYWYQQSLDQGLQFLIQYYNGEERAKGNILERFSAQQFPDLHSELNLSSLELGDSALYFCASTLIAGLDTQYFGPGTRLTVL.

The chain links TRBV10-1 to TRBJ2-3, with D tentatively TRBD1 (6 bases). Germline CDR1 and CDR2: WNHNN and SYGVQD (reference sequence). Deletions cut 9 bases from V and 4 bases from J, with 11 bases between. The CDR3 is 12 amino acids. CDR3 sequence (DNA): TGCGCCAGTTCAACAGGGCCAGATACGCAGTATTTT. Translating gives CASSTGPDTQYF.

V usage is TRBV27 and J usage is TRBJ1-5; D might be TRBD1 (5 bases). The CDR3 is 15 amino acids. From germline, CDR1 is MNHEY and CDR2 SMNVEV (reference sequence). Trimming stripped 0 bases from V and 6 bases from J, with 12 bases between. The CDR3 coding sequence is TGTGCCAGCAGTTTATCGGCCCAGGGTAGTCAGCCCCAGCATTTT. Protein: CASSLSAQGSQPQHF.

The V and J genes are TRBV9 and TRBJ2-7, with D possibly being TRBD2 (6 bases). The CDR3 is 16 residues long. Germline V gene lookup returns CDR1 SGDLS and CDR2 YYNGEE. Trimming cost V 0 bases and J 2 bases, with 15 bases left between them. The CDR3 loop is CASSVDSGLKTYEQYF. In DNA form, the CDR3 reads TGTGCCAGCAGCGTAGATAGCGGCCTAAAAACCTACGAGCAGTACTTC.

The V and J genes are TRBV4-1 and TRBJ2-1; 8 bases are a match to TRBD2. Germline lookup yields CDR1 MGHRA and CDR2 YSYEKL. This CDR3 is built from 15 residues. J lost 4 bases, V lost 5 bases, and 7 bases had no gene match. The CDR3 region is CASSSSGSSYNEQFF. As DNA, the CDR3 is TGCGCCAGCAGCTCCAGCGGGAGTAGTTACAATGAGCAGTTCTTC.